The rows below give T cell receptor beta chains drawn from one sample of a study of cytomegalovirus exposure and HLA in healthy donors. Profiled with immunoSEQ multiplex PCR; TCRdb holds only in-frame clones, not every one. This table has 90,000 to 150,000 clones, around nine tenths appearing once. Sequencing was carried out using PBMCs. All receptors come from a man younger than 30 in good health and CMV-seropositive. CDR3s include the opening cysteine and the closing phenylalanine or tryptophan. A D gene is named only where the DNA matches it firmly. Size is omitted from some rows. Given values are once, few, many or a class for expanded clones.

v_call: TRBV4-2
d_call: -
clone_size: -
j_call: TRBJ2-5
cdr3_nt: TGTGCCAGCAGCCAAGACGAGGGAGAGACCCAGTACTTC
cdr3_aa: CASSQDEGETQYF

v_call: TRBV6-5
d_call: TRBD1
clone_size: -
j_call: TRBJ2-1
cdr3_nt: TGTGCCAGCAGTTACTCGAAACAGGGGGCGAACAATGAGCAGTTCTTC
cdr3_aa: CASSYSKQGANNEQFF

v_call: TRBV29-1
d_call: -
clone_size: -
j_call: TRBJ1-2
cdr3_nt: TGCAGCGTTGAAGATAGAAACAGGGACTATGGCTACACCTTC
cdr3_aa: CSVEDRNRDYGYTF

v_call: TRBV5-1
d_call: TRBD1
clone_size: -
j_call: TRBJ2-1
cdr3_nt: TGCGCCAGCAGCTTGGGAGACAGGGACTACAATGAGCAGTTCTTC
cdr3_aa: CASSLGDRDYNEQFF

v_call: TRBV19
d_call: TRBD1
clone_size: -
j_call: TRBJ2-3
cdr3_nt: TGTGCCAGTACCCCAGCAGCAGGGGGAAGCACAGATACGCAGTATTTT
cdr3_aa: CASTPAAGGSTDTQYF

v_call: TRBV15
d_call: -
clone_size: -
j_call: TRBJ1-6
cdr3_nt: TGTGCCACCAGCAAGAACAGGGAGAATTCACCCCTCCACTTT
cdr3_aa: CATSKNRENSPLHF

v_call: TRBV5-6
d_call: -
clone_size: once
j_call: TRBJ2-6
cdr3_nt: TGTGCCAGCAGCTTGGCTGTGGCCTCTGGGGCCAACGTCCTGACTTTC
cdr3_aa: CASSLAVASGANVLTF

v_call: TRBV28
d_call: TRBD1
clone_size: -
j_call: TRBJ1-3
cdr3_nt: TGTGCCAGCAGTACCCTAGACAGGGGGCTTCGGAACACCATATATTTT
cdr3_aa: CASSTLDRGLRNTIYF

v_call: TRBV18
d_call: -
clone_size: -
j_call: TRBJ1-1
cdr3_nt: TGTGCCAGCTCACCAGGCAGGAACACTGAAGCTTTCTTT
cdr3_aa: CASSPGRNTEAFF

v_call: TRBV4-3
d_call: TRBD2
clone_size: -
j_call: TRBJ2-3
cdr3_nt: TGCGCCAGCAGCCAAGTATTGGGACTAGCGGAGCGTGGGATTCATAGCACAGATACGCAGTATTTT
cdr3_aa: CASSQVLGLAERGIHSTDTQYF

v_call: TRBV5-4
d_call: TRBD2
clone_size: -
j_call: TRBJ2-7
cdr3_nt: TGTGCCAGCAGCCCGGGTCTCGTGCTAGCGGGGGGCGAGCAGTACTTC
cdr3_aa: CASSPGLVLAGGEQYF

v_call: TRBV28
d_call: -
clone_size: -
j_call: TRBJ1-1
cdr3_nt: TGTGCCAGCAGCTTGGGGGGAGGGACTGAAGCTTTCTTT
cdr3_aa: CASSLGGGTEAFF

v_call: TRBV6-1
d_call: -
clone_size: -
j_call: TRBJ1-5
cdr3_nt: TGTGCCAGCAGTGAAAGGCCCCAAGCGCGTAGCAATCAGCCCCAGCATTTT
cdr3_aa: CASSERPQARSNQPQHF

v_call: TRBV9
d_call: TRBD2
clone_size: -
j_call: TRBJ2-1
cdr3_nt: TGTGCCAGCAGCGCTACCGGGACTAACCACAATGAGCAGTTCTTC
cdr3_aa: CASSATGTNHNEQFF

v_call: TRBV5-1
d_call: TRBD1
clone_size: -
j_call: TRBJ1-2
cdr3_nt: TGCGCCAGCAGTTCGGGACAGTCAAGAGACTATGGCTACACCTTC
cdr3_aa: CASSSGQSRDYGYTF

v_call: TRBV6-1
d_call: TRBD1
clone_size: -
j_call: TRBJ1-6
cdr3_nt: TGTGCCAGCAGTGCAAACAGGGGAAGGAATTCACCCCTCCACTTT
cdr3_aa: CASSANRGRNSPLHF

v_call: TRBV19
d_call: -
clone_size: -
j_call: TRBJ1-2
cdr3_nt: TGTGCCAGTAGCGTGGGCCGCTATGGCTACACCTTC
cdr3_aa: CASSVGRYGYTF

v_call: TRBV7-2
d_call: -
clone_size: once
j_call: TRBJ1-2
cdr3_nt: TGTGCCAGCAGTTTAGTGGGGGCGGACTATGGCTACACCTTC
cdr3_aa: CASSLVGADYGYTF

v_call: TRBV7-8
d_call: TRBD1
clone_size: -
j_call: TRBJ1-3
cdr3_nt: TGTGCCAGCAGCTTAGCCCGGACAGGGCGCGGAAACACCATATATTTT
cdr3_aa: CASSLARTGRGNTIYF

v_call: TRBV7-8
d_call: -
clone_size: -
j_call: TRBJ2-3
cdr3_nt: TGTGCCAGCAGCTCGGGGGATTGGGGGCAGTATTTT
cdr3_aa: CASSSGDWGQYF

v_call: TRBV2
d_call: TRBD2
clone_size: -
j_call: TRBJ2-7
cdr3_nt: TGTGCCAGCCGCGCTACTAGCGGGGGCTACGAGCAGTACTTC
cdr3_aa: CASRATSGGYEQYF

v_call: TRBV6-7
d_call: -
clone_size: -
j_call: TRBJ1-5
cdr3_nt: TGTGCCAGCAGTCAAAAGAAGAGATATAGCAATCAGCCCCAGCATTTT
cdr3_aa: CASSQKKRYSNQPQHF

v_call: TRBV9
d_call: TRBD1
clone_size: -
j_call: TRBJ1-1
cdr3_nt: TGTGCCAGCAGCGTAGGACAGGGGAAAGAGGCTTTCTTT
cdr3_aa: CASSVGQGKEAFF

v_call: TRBV28
d_call: TRBD1
clone_size: -
j_call: TRBJ1-1
cdr3_nt: TGTGCCAGCAGTGTGACAGGGGGAGTGCCTAGAATAGAAGCTTTCTTT
cdr3_aa: CASSVTGGVPRIEAFF

v_call: TRBV4-2
d_call: TRBD2
clone_size: -
j_call: TRBJ2-5
cdr3_nt: TGTGCCAGCAGCTATCGACTAGCGGCGCACCAAGAGACCCAGTACTTC
cdr3_aa: CASSYRLAAHQETQYF

v_call: TRBV2
d_call: -
clone_size: few
j_call: TRBJ1-4
cdr3_nt: TGTGCCAGCACCGAGGGGCAGGGCCGAGGGGGACTGTTTTTT
cdr3_aa: CASTEGQGRGGLFF